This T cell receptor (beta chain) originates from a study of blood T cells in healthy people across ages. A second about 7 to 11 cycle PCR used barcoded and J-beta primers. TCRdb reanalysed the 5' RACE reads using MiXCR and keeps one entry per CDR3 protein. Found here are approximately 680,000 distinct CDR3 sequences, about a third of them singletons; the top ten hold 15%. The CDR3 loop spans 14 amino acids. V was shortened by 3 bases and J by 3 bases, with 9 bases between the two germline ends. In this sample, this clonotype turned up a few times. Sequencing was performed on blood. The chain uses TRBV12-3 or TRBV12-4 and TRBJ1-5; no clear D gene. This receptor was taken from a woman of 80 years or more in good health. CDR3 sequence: CASSFGQINQPQHF. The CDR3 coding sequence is TGTGCCAGCAGTTTTGGGCAGATCAATCAGCCCCAGCATTTT.